This T cell receptor (beta chain) was observed in a study of T cell responses to AZD1222 COVID-19 vaccine. Study summary: Second-dose intervals of approximately 4 or approximately 12 weeks were pooled.

CDR1 and CDR2 (germline): SGHTA, FQGTGA. V lost 2 bases to trimming and J lost 5 bases, with 7 bases between them. This CDR3 has 13 residues. Sequencing was performed with immunoSEQ multiplex PCR; in TCRdb, only in-frame clones are kept and a portion is missing. Of tens of thousands of clones in the sample, 70% to 90% were seen once. About this clone: No antigen is known for it.

Study-level findings and limits: The study found vaccine-associated CD4 TCRs spanning spike, dominant at 160-218 and 743-854. Seropositivity was recorded at baseline in only 6 or 7 AZD1222 recipients. Repertoires were collected only later (after the peak T cell response had occurred).

This sequence joins TRBV7-3 and TRBJ2-1; maybe TRBD2 (5 bases). The sample consisted of peripheral blood, taken on day 0 of AZD1222 vaccination. This clonotype originated in an adult in good health. CDR3 region: CASSLGLHNEQFF. The CDR3 coding sequence is TGTGCCAGCAGCTTAGGACTCCACAATGAGCAGTTCTTC.